This T cell receptor beta chain came from a study of T-cell reconstitution after alpha-beta-depleted transplantation in children. The CDR3 runs 15 residues. Germline V gene data show CDR1 as SEHNR and CDR2 as FQNEAQ (reference sequence). Trimming removed 3 bases at V and 3 bases at J, with 15 bases between. Unique molecular identifiers featured in how the TCRbeta library was prepared. TCRdb reprocessed the PCR reads with MiXCR, giving one entry per CDR3 protein. This sample has some 240,000 distinct CDR3 sequences, with 12% found just once. This clonotype has only a few counts. The chain links TRBV7-9 to TRBJ2-7; D not resolved. The sequencing here drew on PBMCs from the stem cell graft donor, taken from the stem cell graft. The TCR originated in a human donor who donated a stem cell graft to a child with acute lymphoblastic leukemia. CDR3 nucleotide sequence: TGTGCCAGCAGCTTCAGAGGACGGCCTAACTACGAGCAGTACTTC. As protein: CASSFRGRPNYEQYF.